This T cell receptor (beta chain) derives from a study of blood T cells in healthy people across ages. Regarding the study as a whole: Estimates drawn from one million T cells were deemed to understate diversity. Age brought a roughly linear fall in TCR beta diversity measured per million T cells.

Alongside a J-beta primer mix, a sample-barcoded 5' primer served in a second PCR lasting roughly 7 to 11 cycles. Researchers report that a template-switch adaptor with 12 random nucleotides tagged each cDNA molecule. TCRdb used MiXCR to reprocess the 5' RACE reads, holding one entry per CDR3 protein. Counted here are 1.5 million to 2 million distinct CDR3 sequences, roughly 50% occurring once; the ten biggest clones make up over 2%. The CDR3 length is 13 residues. Trimming pared 1 base from V and 5 bases from J, leaving 7 bases between. Per the germline V gene, CDR1 is SGHRS and CDR2 is YFSETQ. Remarks on this clonotype: Antigen unknown.

Sequenced input: blood. This TCR came from a woman in her thirties or forties in good health. The chain couples TRBV5-1 to TRBJ2-1; no clear D. CDR3 coding DNA: TGCGCCAGCAGCTTGCGAACTAACAATGAGCAGTTCTTC. This codes for CASSLRTNNEQFF.